The 2 T cell receptor beta chains given below trace back to one sample, sequenced in a study of OX40 agonist ivuxolimab in advanced cancers. Generated by immunoSEQ multiplex PCR, the TCRdb table keeps only in-frame clones and is missing some. The sample consists of about 100,000 clones, roughly 90% of them appearing once. The specimen comprised CD4+ or CD8+ T cells sorted from blood, sampled in a trial of the OX40 agonist ivuxolimab. The source of these receptors is an adult with an advanced solid tumor such as melanoma, head and neck, liver or kidney cancer.

CDR3 sequence (DNA): TGTGCCAGCAGTACACTTAATACAGGGGGCGATGGCTACACCTTC. It specifies CASSTLNTGGDGYTF. The V gene is TRBV6-1, the J gene TRBJ1-2; 9 bases line up with TRBD1. Germline V lookup: CDR1 MNHNS, CDR2 SASEGT. The junction had 10 bases not matched to a gene; V was cut back by 5 bases and J by 6 bases. The CDR3 loop spans 15 amino acids.

The chain combines TRBV29-1 with TRBJ2-3, with D hard to call. Germline V gene sequence: CDR1 SQVTM, CDR2 ANQGSEA. The V end was cut by 7 bases, the J end by 0 bases, with 8 bases between. CDR3 size: 12 residues. The CDR3 protein is CSADASTDTQYF. CDR3 DNA sequence: TGCAGCGCTGACGCAAGCACAGATACGCAGTATTTT.